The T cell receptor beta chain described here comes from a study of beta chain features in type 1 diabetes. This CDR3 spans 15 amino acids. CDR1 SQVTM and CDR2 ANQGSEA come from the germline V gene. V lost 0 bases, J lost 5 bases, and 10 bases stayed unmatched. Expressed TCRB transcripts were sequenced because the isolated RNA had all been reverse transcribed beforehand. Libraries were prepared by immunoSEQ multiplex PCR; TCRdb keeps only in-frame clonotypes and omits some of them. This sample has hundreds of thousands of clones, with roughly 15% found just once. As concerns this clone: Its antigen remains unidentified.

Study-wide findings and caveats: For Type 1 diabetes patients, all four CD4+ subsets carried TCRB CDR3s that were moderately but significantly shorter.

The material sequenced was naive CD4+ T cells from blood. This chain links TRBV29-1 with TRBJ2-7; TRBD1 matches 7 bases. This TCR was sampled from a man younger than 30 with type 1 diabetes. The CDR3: CSVEDLSGGLDEQYF. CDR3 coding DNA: TGCAGCGTTGAAGATTTGTCAGGGGGTTTGGACGAGCAGTACTTC.